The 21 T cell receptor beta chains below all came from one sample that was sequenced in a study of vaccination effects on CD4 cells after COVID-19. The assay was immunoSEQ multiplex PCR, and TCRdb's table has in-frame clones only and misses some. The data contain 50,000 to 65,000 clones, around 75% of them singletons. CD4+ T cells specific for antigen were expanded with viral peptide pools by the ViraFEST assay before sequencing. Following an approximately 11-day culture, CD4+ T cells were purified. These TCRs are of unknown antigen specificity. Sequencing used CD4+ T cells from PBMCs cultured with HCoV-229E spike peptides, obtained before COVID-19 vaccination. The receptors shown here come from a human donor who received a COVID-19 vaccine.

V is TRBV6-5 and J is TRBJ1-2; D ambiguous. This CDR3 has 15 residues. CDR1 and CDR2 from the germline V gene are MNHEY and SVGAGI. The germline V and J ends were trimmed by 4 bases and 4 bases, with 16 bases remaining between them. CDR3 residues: CASSLLLGEFYGYTF. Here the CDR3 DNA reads TGTGCCAGCAGTTTGCTCTTGGGCGAGTTCTATGGCTACACCTTC.

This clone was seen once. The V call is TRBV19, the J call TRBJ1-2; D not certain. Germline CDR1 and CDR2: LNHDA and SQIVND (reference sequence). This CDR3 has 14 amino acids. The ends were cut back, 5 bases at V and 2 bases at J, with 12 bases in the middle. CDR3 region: CASSHRTENYGYTF. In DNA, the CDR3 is TGTGCCAGTAGTCACCGGACCGAGAACTATGGCTACACCTTC.

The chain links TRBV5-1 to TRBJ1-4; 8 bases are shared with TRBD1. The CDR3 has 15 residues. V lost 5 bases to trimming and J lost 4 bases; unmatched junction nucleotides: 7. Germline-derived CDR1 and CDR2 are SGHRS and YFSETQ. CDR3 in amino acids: CASRSQGAGNEKLFF. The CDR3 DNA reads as TGCGCCAGCAGAAGTCAGGGGGCGGGTAATGAAAAACTGTTTTTT.

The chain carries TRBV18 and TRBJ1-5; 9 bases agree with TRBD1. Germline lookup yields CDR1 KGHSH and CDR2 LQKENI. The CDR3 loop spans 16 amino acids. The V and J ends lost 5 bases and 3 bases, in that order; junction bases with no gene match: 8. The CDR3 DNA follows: TGTGCCAGCTCAGCACAGGGGGCCATCCACAATCAGCCCCAGCATTTT. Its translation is CASSAQGAIHNQPQHF.

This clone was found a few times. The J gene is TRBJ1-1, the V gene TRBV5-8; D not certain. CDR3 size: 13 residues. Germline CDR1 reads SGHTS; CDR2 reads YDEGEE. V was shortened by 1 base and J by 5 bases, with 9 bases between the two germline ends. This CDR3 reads CASSLMTRTEAFF. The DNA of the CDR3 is TGTGCCAGCAGCTTGATGACCCGGACTGAAGCTTTCTTT. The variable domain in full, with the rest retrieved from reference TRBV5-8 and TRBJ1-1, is EAGVTQSPTHLIKTRGQQATLRCSPISGHTSVYWYQQALGLGLQFLLWYDEGEERNRGNFPPRFSGRQFPNYSSELNVNALELEDSALYLCASSLMTRTEAFFGQGTRLTVV.

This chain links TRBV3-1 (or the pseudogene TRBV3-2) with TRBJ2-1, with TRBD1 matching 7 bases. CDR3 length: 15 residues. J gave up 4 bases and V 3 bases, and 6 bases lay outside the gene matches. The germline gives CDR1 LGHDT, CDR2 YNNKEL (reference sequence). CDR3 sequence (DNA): TGTGCCAGCAGCCAGACGGGACAGAGTTACAATGAGCAGTTCTTC. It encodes CASSQTGQSYNEQFF.

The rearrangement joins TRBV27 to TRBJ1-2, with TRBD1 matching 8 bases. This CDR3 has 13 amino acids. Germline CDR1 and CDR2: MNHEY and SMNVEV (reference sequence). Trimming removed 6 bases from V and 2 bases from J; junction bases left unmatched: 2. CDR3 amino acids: CASRRTGNYGYTF. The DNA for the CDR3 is TGTGCCAGCAGACGGACAGGGAACTATGGCTACACCTTC.

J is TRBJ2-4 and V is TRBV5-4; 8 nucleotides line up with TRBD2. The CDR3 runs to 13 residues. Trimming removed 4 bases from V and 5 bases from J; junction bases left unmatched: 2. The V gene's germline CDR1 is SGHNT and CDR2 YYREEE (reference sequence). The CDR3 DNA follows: TGTGCCAGCAGCAGAGCGGGGGAAAACATTCAGTACTTC. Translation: CASSRAGENIQYF.

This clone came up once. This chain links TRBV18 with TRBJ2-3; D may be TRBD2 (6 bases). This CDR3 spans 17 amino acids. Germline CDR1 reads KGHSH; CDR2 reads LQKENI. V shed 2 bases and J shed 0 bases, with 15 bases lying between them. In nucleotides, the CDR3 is TGTGCCAGCTCACCAGTAGCGGCGAGCCCTAGCACAGATACGCAGTATTTT. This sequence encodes CASSPVAASPSTDTQYF. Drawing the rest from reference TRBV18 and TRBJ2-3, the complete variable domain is NAGVMQNPRHLVRRRGQEARLRCSPMKGHSHVYWYRQLPEEGLKFMVYLQKENIIDESGMPKERFSAEFPKEGPSILRIQQVVRGDSAAYFCASSPVAASPSTDTQYFGPGTRLTVL.

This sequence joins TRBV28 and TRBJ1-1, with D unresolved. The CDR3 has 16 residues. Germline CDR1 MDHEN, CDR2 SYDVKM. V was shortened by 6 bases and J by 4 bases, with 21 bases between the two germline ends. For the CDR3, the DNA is TGTGCCAGCAGCAGATACGGACGGCCGATGGGCACTGAAGCTTTCTTT. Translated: CASSRYGRPMGTEAFF.

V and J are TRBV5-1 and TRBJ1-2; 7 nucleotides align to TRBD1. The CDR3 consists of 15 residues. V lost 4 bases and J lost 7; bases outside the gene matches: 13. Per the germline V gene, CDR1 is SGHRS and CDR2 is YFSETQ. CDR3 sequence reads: CASSSGAATGFGYTF. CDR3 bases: TGCGCCAGCAGCAGTGGGGCCGCGACAGGGTTTGGCTACACCTTC. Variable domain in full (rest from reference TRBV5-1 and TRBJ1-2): KAGVTQTPRYLIKTRGQQVTLSCSPISGHRSVSWYQQTPGQGLQFLFEYFSETQRNKGNFPGRFSGRQFSNSRSEMNVSTLELGDSALYLCASSSGAATGFGYTFGSGTRLTVV.

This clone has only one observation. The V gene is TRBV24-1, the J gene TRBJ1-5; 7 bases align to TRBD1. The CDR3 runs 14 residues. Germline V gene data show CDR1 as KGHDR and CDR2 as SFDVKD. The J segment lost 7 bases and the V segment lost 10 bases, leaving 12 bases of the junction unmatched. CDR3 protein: CATKGQWGSQPQHF. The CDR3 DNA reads TGTGCCACTAAGGGACAGTGGGGATCGCAGCCCCAGCATTTT.

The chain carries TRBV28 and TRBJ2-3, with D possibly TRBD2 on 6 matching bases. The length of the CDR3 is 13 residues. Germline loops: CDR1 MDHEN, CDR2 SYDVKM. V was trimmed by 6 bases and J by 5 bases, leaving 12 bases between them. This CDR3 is CASRGSRGDTQYF. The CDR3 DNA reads TGTGCCAGCAGAGGCTCGCGGGGAGATACGCAGTATTTT.

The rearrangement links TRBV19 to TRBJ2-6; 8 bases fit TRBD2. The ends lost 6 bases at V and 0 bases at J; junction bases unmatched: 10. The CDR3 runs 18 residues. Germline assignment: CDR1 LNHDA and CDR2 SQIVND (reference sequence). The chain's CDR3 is CASRWPGGASSGANVLTF. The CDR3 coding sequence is TGTGCCAGTAGATGGCCGGGGGGGGCCAGCTCTGGGGCCAACGTCCTGACTTTC.

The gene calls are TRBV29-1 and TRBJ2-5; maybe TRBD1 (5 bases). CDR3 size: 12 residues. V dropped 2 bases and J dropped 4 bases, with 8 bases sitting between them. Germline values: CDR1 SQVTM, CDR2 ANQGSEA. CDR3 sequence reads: CSVERGSETQYF. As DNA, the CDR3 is TGCAGCGTTGAAAGGGGATCAGAGACCCAGTACTTC.

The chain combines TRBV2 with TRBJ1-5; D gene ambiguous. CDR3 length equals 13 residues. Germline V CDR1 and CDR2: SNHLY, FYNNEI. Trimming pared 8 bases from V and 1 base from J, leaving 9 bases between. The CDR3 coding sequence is TGTGCCAGCGCGGGGAGCAGCAATCAGCCCCAGCATTTT. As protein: CASAGSSNQPQHF.

CDR3 nucleotide sequence: TGTGCCACCAGTGGTCGTGGCCTTTATAATTCACCCCTCCACTTT. This gives the protein CATSGRGLYNSPLHF. This sequence joins TRBV24-1 and TRBJ1-6; D not resolved. V was clipped by 5 bases and J by 4 bases, with 11 bases between them. CDR1 KGHDR and CDR2 SFDVKD come from the germline V gene. This CDR3 is built from 15 residues.

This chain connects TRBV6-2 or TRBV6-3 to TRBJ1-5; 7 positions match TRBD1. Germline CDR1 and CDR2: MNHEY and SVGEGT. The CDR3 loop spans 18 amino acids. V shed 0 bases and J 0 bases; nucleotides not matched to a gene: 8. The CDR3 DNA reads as TGTGCCAGCAGTTACTCGGCACAGGGGCCGAATAGCAATCAGCCCCAGCATTTT. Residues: CASSYSAQGPNSNQPQHF.

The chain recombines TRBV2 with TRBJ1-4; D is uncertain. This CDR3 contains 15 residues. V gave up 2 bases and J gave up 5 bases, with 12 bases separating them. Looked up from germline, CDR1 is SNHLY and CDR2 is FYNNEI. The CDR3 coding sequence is TGTGCCAGCAGTGAACTGGGAATAATCAATGAAAAACTGTTTTTT. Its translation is CASSELGIINEKLFF.

This CDR3 is CASSQESLAGIYNEQFF. The CDR3 DNA reads as TGTGCCAGCAGCCAAGAGTCCCTAGCGGGGATATACAATGAGCAGTTCTTC. This sequence joins TRBV14 and TRBJ2-1; 9 nucleotides align to TRBD2. CDR1 and CDR2 (germline): SGHDN, FVKESK. The CDR3 sequence is 17 residues long. J was trimmed by 4 bases and V by 0 bases; bases with no gene match: 7.

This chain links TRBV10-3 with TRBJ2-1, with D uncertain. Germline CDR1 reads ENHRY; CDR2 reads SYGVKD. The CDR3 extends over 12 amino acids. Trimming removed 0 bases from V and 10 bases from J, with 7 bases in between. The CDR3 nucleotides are TGTGCCATCAGTGAGTCGAGAAACGAGCAGTTCTTC. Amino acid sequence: CAISESRNEQFF.